One and the same sample provided the 32 T cell receptor beta chains below, sequenced in a study of T cells after yellow fever vaccination. MiXCR, run by TCRdb on the 5' RACE reads, gives a single entry per CDR3 protein. The sample contains roughly 170,000 distinct CDR3 sequences, around 9.7% of which appear only once. The sequencing here drew on CD8+ T cells sorted from PBMCs, taken 45 days after the yellow fever booster vaccination. The receptors shown here come from a man aged 18 to 29 who received the YFV17D yellow fever vaccine.

This clonotype was counted only a few times. V gene TRBV7-6 combines with J gene TRBJ2-5; a weak D match, TRBD2 (6 bases). V lost 4 bases to trimming and J lost 2 bases, with 11 bases between them. Germline loops: CDR1 SGHVS, CDR2 FNYEAQ. CDR3 length equals 14 residues. The DNA of the CDR3 is TGTGCCAGCAGCTCCCTGGGACTTCAAGAGACCCAGTACTTC. Its translation is CASSSLGLQETQYF. Full variable domain (remainder filled in from reference TRBV7-6 and TRBJ2-5): GAGVSQSPRYKVTKRGQDVALRCDPISGHVSLYWYRQALGQGPEFLTYFNYEAQQDKSGLPNDRFSAERPEGSISTLTIQRTEQRDSAMYRCASSSLGLQETQYFGPGTRLLVL.

This clonotype appeared a few times. CDR3 in amino acids: CASSSRTGEGNQPQHF. Here the CDR3 DNA reads TGTGCCAGCAGCTCCCGGACAGGCGAGGGCAATCAGCCCCAGCATTTT. V usage is TRBV6-2 or TRBV6-3 and J usage is TRBJ1-5, with 7 bases aligning to TRBD1. Unmatched junction bases numbered 10, after V lost 6 bases and J lost 2 bases. CDR1 is MNHEY, CDR2 SVGEGT, per germline. The CDR3 sequence is 16 residues long.

In its sample, this clonotype was seen many times. The chain links TRBV5-1 to TRBJ2-1, with 9 nucleotides matching TRBD2. The CDR3 loop spans 13 amino acids. Germline CDR1 and CDR2: SGHRS and YFSETQ. V shed 9 bases and J 6 bases; nucleotides not matched to a gene: 7. Here the CDR3 DNA reads TGCGCCACCGGGACTAGCTCCGTCAATGAGCAGTTCTTC. This encodes CATGTSSVNEQFF.

The chain is built from TRBV7-9 and TRBJ1-1; D possibly corresponds to TRBD1 (5 bases). With 4 bases removed from V and 0 bases from J, the gap between germline ends came to 15 bases. This CDR3 contains 16 residues. The germline V gene has CDR1 SEHNR and CDR2 FQNEAQ (reference sequence). The CDR3 DNA reads TGTGCCAGCAGCTCCGTTCGGGGGGGTGTGAACACTGAAGCTTTCTTT. It is translated as CASSSVRGGVNTEAFF.

The V call is TRBV11-2, the J call TRBJ2-3, with D tentatively TRBD1 (5 bases). V shed 1 base and J shed 1 base, with 12 bases lying between them. Germline V gene sequence: CDR1 SGHAT, CDR2 FQNNGV. The CDR3 has 16 residues. The CDR3 region is CASSLVGRVRTDTQYF. The CDR3 DNA follows: TGTGCCAGCAGCTTAGTAGGCAGGGTACGCACAGATACGCAGTATTTT.

This clonotype was picked up many times. This chain links TRBV29-1 with TRBJ2-5; no firm D call. The CDR3 has 16 amino acids. Germline loops: CDR1 SQVTM, CDR2 ANQGSEA. V was cut by 0 bases and J by 0 bases, with 14 bases left in between. CDR3 DNA: TGCAGCGTTGAAGAGGATACACAGCACAACCAAGAGACCCAGTACTTC. This translates into CSVEEDTQHNQETQYF.

This clonotype was detected a few times. J is TRBJ2-1 and V is TRBV4-1; a weak D match, TRBD1 (6 bases). Germline CDR1 MGHRA, CDR2 YSYEKL. Trimming stripped 4 bases from V and 8 bases from J, with 12 bases between. The CDR3 has 13 amino acids. The CDR3: CASSLRTADEQFF. The CDR3 DNA is TGCGCCAGCAGCCTCAGGACAGCAGATGAGCAGTTCTTC.

This clonotype was counted between two and nine times. The chain joins TRBV12-3 or TRBV12-4 to TRBJ2-5; 11 bases agree with TRBD2. There are 15 residues in the CDR3. The J segment lost 2 bases and the V segment lost 6 bases, leaving 5 bases of the junction unmatched. The chain's CDR3 is CASRSLAGGQETQYF. The CDR3 DNA sequence: TGTGCCAGCAGATCCCTAGCGGGGGGACAAGAGACCCAGTACTTC.

The rearrangement links TRBV7-9 to TRBJ1-1; possible D gene TRBD1, 5 bases. The CDR3 is 11 amino acids. Trimming shortened V by 11 bases and J by 3 bases, and 10 bases separated the two germline ends. Germline CDR1 and CDR2: SEHNR and FQNEAQ (reference sequence). This CDR3 reads CACWGDTEAFF. The CDR3 DNA sequence: TGTGCCTGCTGGGGGGACACTGAAGCTTTCTTT.

Only a few counts were recorded for this clonotype. This chain connects TRBV12-3 or TRBV12-4 to TRBJ2-7; 8 bases align to TRBD2. V was clipped by 4 bases and J by 5 bases; unmatched bases: 4. This CDR3 contains 13 residues. The DNA of the CDR3 is TGTGCCAGCAGTTATAGCGGGGATAACGAGCAGTACTTC. Translating it yields CASSYSGDNEQYF.

The chain employs TRBV3-1 and TRBJ2-7; maybe TRBD2 (6 bases). CDR3 length: 15 amino acids. Trimming cost V 1 base and J 3 bases, with 13 bases left between them. Looked up from germline, CDR1 is LGHDT and CDR2 is YNNKEL (reference sequence). The CDR3 region has the DNA TGTGCCAGCAGCCAAGCCCTGGGACTTAGCTACGAGCAGTACTTC. It encodes CASSQALGLSYEQYF.

The rearrangement joins TRBV6-2 or TRBV6-3 to TRBJ1-5; D is unresolved. The CDR3 has 13 amino acids. Per the germline V gene, CDR1 is MNHEY and CDR2 is SVGEGT. V lost 4 bases and J 1 base, leaving 5 bases between the germline ends. CDR3 protein: CASSLPSNQPQHF. CDR3 coding DNA: TGTGCCAGCAGTTTGCCGAGCAATCAGCCCCAGCATTTT.

The chain is built from TRBV9 and TRBJ2-3; tentative D call: TRBD2 (6 bases). The CDR3 is 14 residues long. Germline V gene data show CDR1 as SGDLS and CDR2 as YYNGEE. V lost 3 bases and J lost 5, with 13 bases in between. In nucleotides, the CDR3 is TGTGCCAGCAGCGCTTGGGGGGTATTAGATACGCAGTATTTT. Amino acid sequence: CASSAWGVLDTQYF.

This chain uses TRBV27 with TRBJ2-5; 9 bases align to TRBD1. After removal of 6 bases from V and 1 base from J, the junction contained 9 bases not matched to a gene. This CDR3 contains 16 residues. Germline lookup yields CDR1 MNHEY and CDR2 SMNVEV (reference sequence). In DNA form, the CDR3 reads TGTGCCAGCAGACCGACAGGGGGAGGGGGCCAAGAGACCCAGTACTTC. The encoded protein is CASRPTGGGGQETQYF.

This clonotype was counted a few times. The chain employs TRBV6-5 and TRBJ1-5; the D gene is possibly TRBD1 (6 bases). The CDR3 spans 13 residues. Per germline, CDR1 MNHEY and CDR2 SVGAGI. Deletions cut 8 bases from V and 2 bases from J, with 10 bases between. DNA for the CDR3: TGTGCCAGCCGCAGGGGTGGCAATCAGCCCCAGCATTTT. It specifies CASRRGGNQPQHF.

This clonotype appeared a few times. The chain has TRBV7-6 and TRBJ1-1; D unclear. CDR3 length: 14 residues. The V gene lost 2 bases and the J gene lost 1 base, with 8 bases spanning the gap. Germline V gives CDR1 SGHVS, CDR2 FNYEAQ. CDR3: CASSLLYGNTEAFF. In DNA form, the CDR3 reads TGTGCCAGCAGCTTACTGTACGGGAACACTGAAGCTTTCTTT.

The V gene is TRBV27, the J gene TRBJ2-2; perhaps TRBD1 as D (6 bases). The CDR3 runs 14 residues. The ends were cut back, 4 bases at V and 5 bases at J, with 11 bases in the middle. Germline V gives CDR1 MNHEY, CDR2 SMNVEV (reference sequence). The DNA for the CDR3 is TGTGCCAGCAGTTCAGGGGTTCAGACCGGGGAGCTGTTTTTT. Its translation is CASSSGVQTGELFF.

This clonotype was picked up a small number of times. The chain links TRBV6-5 to TRBJ2-1; tentatively, D is TRBD1 (6 bases). V was trimmed by 0 bases and J by 6 bases, leaving 9 bases between them. Germline values: CDR1 MNHEY, CDR2 SVGAGI. The CDR3 covers 14 residues. CDR3: CASSYSSRGNEQFF. CDR3 DNA sequence: TGTGCCAGCAGTTACTCGAGCAGGGGCAATGAGCAGTTCTTC.

This clonotype was seen a few times. The chain uses TRBV6-5 and TRBJ2-5; no clear D gene. Germline values: CDR1 MNHEY, CDR2 SVGAGI. The CDR3 totals 12 residues. The ends were cut back, 2 bases at V and 5 bases at J, with 6 bases in the middle. The DNA for the CDR3 is TGTGCCAGCAGTTACGACGGTGAGACCCAGTACTTC. It yields the protein CASSYDGETQYF.

This clonotype occurred a few times. This sequence joins TRBV27 and TRBJ1-1; the match to TRBD1 covers 7 bases. The CDR3 runs to 16 residues. The ends lost 3 bases at V and 0 bases at J; junction bases unmatched: 7. The germline V gene has CDR1 MNHEY and CDR2 SMNVEV (reference sequence). For the CDR3, the DNA is TGTGCCAGCAGTTTGGTAAGGGGGCCAATGAACACTGAAGCTTTCTTT. It encodes CASSLVRGPMNTEAFF.

The rearrangement links TRBV20-1 to TRBJ2-1, with 9 bases matching TRBD1. This CDR3 region has 15 residues. V shed 1 base and J 6 bases; nucleotides not matched to a gene: 7. Germline-derived CDR1 and CDR2 are DFQATT and SNEGSKA (reference sequence). The CDR3 loop reads CSARAFRDRVNEQFF. Here the CDR3 DNA reads TGCAGTGCTAGAGCTTTCCGGGACAGGGTCAATGAGCAGTTCTTC.

This clonotype was counted a few times. The V gene is TRBV27, the J gene TRBJ2-7, with a possible D match to TRBD1 (6 bases). Trimming took 7 bases from V and 3 from J, leaving 19 bases between them. The CDR3 length is 15 residues. The germline V gene encodes CDR1 MNHEY and CDR2 SMNVEV (reference sequence). For the CDR3, the DNA is TGTGCCAGCACCGTTGCCCCGGACAGTAACTACGAGCAGTACTTC. Translating gives CASTVAPDSNYEQYF.

The chain joins TRBV15 to TRBJ2-1, with 7 bases matching TRBD1. With 6 bases clipped from V and 9 bases from J, the junction kept 11 bases outside the gene matches. The CDR3 totals 14 residues. The germline CDR1 and CDR2 sequences are LNHNV and YYDKDF (reference sequence). Here the CDR3 reads CATRKTGLPTEQFF. The DNA for the CDR3 is TGTGCCACCAGGAAGACAGGGCTCCCTACTGAGCAGTTCTTC.

This clonotype has just a few counts. The chain carries TRBV10-3 and TRBJ1-1, with a tentative D call TRBD1 (6 bases). The germline V gene encodes CDR1 ENHRY and CDR2 SYGVKD. With 0 bases removed from V and 3 bases from J, the gap between germline ends came to 17 bases. This CDR3 contains 17 residues. CDR3 region: CAISESIATYRDTEAFF. CDR3 nucleotides: TGTGCCATCAGTGAGTCGATCGCCACATACAGGGACACTGAAGCTTTCTTT.

The chain employs TRBV29-1 and TRBJ2-1, with D possibly being TRBD2 (6 bases). CDR1 is SQVTM, CDR2 ANQGSEA, per germline. The CDR3 extends over 15 amino acids. V lost 2 bases and J 5 bases, leaving 16 bases between the germline ends. The CDR3 DNA follows: TGCAGCGTTGAAAGGGAAGGACTAACCCACAATGAGCAGTTCTTC. This gives the protein CSVEREGLTHNEQFF.

This clonotype has only a few counts. The chain couples TRBV19 to TRBJ2-7, with D possibly being TRBD1 (6 bases). V was cut by 3 bases and J by 6 bases, with 12 bases left in between. The CDR3 is 13 amino acids. The germline V gene has CDR1 LNHDA and CDR2 SQIVND (reference sequence). The CDR3 here is CASSIPGHLEQYF. CDR3 bases: TGTGCCAGTAGTATCCCGGGACATCTCGAGCAGTACTTC.

This clonotype showed up many times. The chain is built from TRBV28 and TRBJ2-2; no firm D call. The V end was cut by 1 base, the J end by 5 bases, with 8 bases between. CDR1 and CDR2 from the germline V gene are MDHEN and SYDVKM. This CDR3 is built from 14 residues. CDR3 in amino acids: CASSLSSWTGELFF. For the CDR3, the DNA is TGTGCCAGCAGTTTATCATCTTGGACCGGGGAGCTGTTTTTT.

In this sample, this clonotype turned up a few times. The chain couples TRBV7-9 to TRBJ1-1; 7 bases agree with TRBD1. V trimming: 5 bases; J trimming: 5 bases; junction bases outside the gene matches: 5. The germline CDR1 and CDR2 sequences are SEHNR and FQNEAQ (reference sequence). CDR3 length equals 13 residues. CDR3 sequence reads: CASSLGQVTEAFF. Written as DNA, the CDR3 is TGTGCCAGCAGCCTAGGACAGGTTACTGAAGCTTTCTTT.

There are a few counts of this clonotype. V is TRBV10-3 and J is TRBJ2-3; 10 nucleotides agree with TRBD1. Germline CDR1 and CDR2: ENHRY and SYGVKD. J gave up 0 bases and V 6 bases, and 6 bases lay outside the gene matches. CDR3 size: 16 residues. The CDR3, as DNA: TGTGCCATCAGAGAGACAGGGGGCTATAGCACAGATACGCAGTATTTT. Translation: CAIRETGGYSTDTQYF.

This clonotype occurred a few times. The chain combines TRBV12-3 or TRBV12-4 with TRBJ2-7; D unresolved. With 5 bases removed from V and 6 bases from J, the gap between germline ends came to 17 bases. The CDR3 length is 14 residues. The CDR3: CASSPVGTTGEQYF. For the CDR3, the DNA is TGTGCCAGCAGTCCCGTGGGCACGACGGGCGAGCAGTACTTC.

This chain joins TRBV27 and TRBJ2-5; 12 bases map to TRBD2. The germline V gene has CDR1 MNHEY and CDR2 SMNVEV (reference sequence). There are 13 residues in the CDR3. The trim removed 4 bases at V and 6 bases at J, leaving 0 bases unmatched. CDR3 in DNA: TGTGCCAGCAGTTGGACTAGCGGGAAGACCCAGTACTTC. This translates into CASSWTSGKTQYF.

The genes are TRBV7-8 and TRBJ2-1; 8 nucleotides agree with TRBD2. In germline, CDR1 is SGHVS, CDR2 FQNEAQ. V shed 3 bases and J 7 bases; nucleotides not matched to a gene: 2. CDR3 length: 13 residues. Written as DNA, the CDR3 is TGTGCCAGCAGCTTCTTAGCGGGGAATGAGCAGTTCTTC. Its translation is CASSFLAGNEQFF. Variable domain in full (rest from reference TRBV7-8 and TRBJ2-1): GAGVSQSPRYKVAKRGQDVALRCDPISGHVSLFWYQQALGQGPEFLTYFQNEAQLDKSGLPSDRFFAERPEGSVSTLKIQRTQQEDSAVYLCASSFLAGNEQFFGPGTRLTVL.